These 31 T cell receptor beta chains share one sample of origin, sequenced in a study of blood T cell repertoires in COVID-19. Sequencing used immunoSEQ multiplex PCR; TCRdb keeps in-frame clones, though not all of them. Of 300,000 to 450,000 clones in the sample, about 90% were seen once. Sample: PBMCs or T cells enriched from blood (not recorded which). Receptors originate from a man between 35 and 55 years old in a cohort exposed to, infected with or recovered from COVID-19 (not recorded which).

V and J are TRBV2 and TRBJ2-3; D gene uncertain. CDR3 length: 16 residues. Germline-derived CDR1 and CDR2 are SNHLY and FYNNEI. V was trimmed by 1 base and J by 0 bases, leaving 11 bases between them. The CDR3 region has the DNA TGTGCCAGCAGTGAAGGGCAGCGCCCTAGCACAGATACGCAGTATTTT. It is translated as CASSEGQRPSTDTQYF.

This clone was observed a few times. The rearrangement uses TRBV28 and TRBJ2-5, with 9 bases fitting TRBD2. This CDR3 comprises 17 residues. Germline CDR1 reads MDHEN; CDR2 reads SYDVKM. Losses at the gene ends were 3 bases for V and 6 bases for J; bases not matched to a gene: 14. CDR3 region: CASSLSSSGRFPKTQYF. The CDR3, as DNA: TGTGCCAGCAGTTTGTCGAGTAGCGGGAGATTTCCTAAGACCCAGTACTTC.

This sequence joins TRBV28 and TRBJ2-1; 8 nucleotides align to TRBD1. Germline CDR1 and CDR2: MDHEN and SYDVKM. The CDR3 spans 11 residues. V dropped 4 bases and J dropped 15; count of bases not matched to a gene: 5. As DNA, the CDR3 is TGTGCCAGCAGTTCAGACAGGGGTGGGTTCTTC. This encodes CASSSDRGGFF.

V usage is TRBV9 and J usage is TRBJ2-7; D is unresolved. The CDR3 has 13 residues. V was trimmed by 3 bases and J by 5 bases, leaving 12 bases between them. The germline V gene encodes CDR1 SGDLS and CDR2 YYNGEE. The CDR3 loop reads CASSARVRDEQYF. CDR3 nucleotides: TGTGCCAGCAGCGCCAGAGTTCGGGACGAGCAGTACTTC.

This rearrangement joins TRBV19 to TRBJ1-2, with 8 bases matching TRBD1. Germline loops: CDR1 LNHDA, CDR2 SQIVND (reference sequence). After removal of 7 bases from V and 0 bases from J, the junction contained 4 bases not matched to a gene. The CDR3 runs 14 residues. CDR3 in amino acids: CASTPTGANYGYTF. The CDR3 nucleotides are TGTGCCAGTACTCCGACAGGGGCTAACTATGGCTACACCTTC.

There are a few counts of this clone. J is TRBJ1-6 and V is TRBV11-1; D not resolved. Looked up from germline, CDR1 is SGHAT and CDR2 is FQDESV (reference sequence). The V gene lost 5 bases and the J gene lost 10 bases, with 12 bases spanning the gap. This CDR3 region has 13 residues. The CDR3 region has the DNA TGTGCCAGCAGCCTGAAGACAAACTCACCCCTCCACTTT. Residues: CASSLKTNSPLHF.

The chain employs TRBV20-1 and TRBJ2-6; the D is unclear. Per germline, CDR1 DFQATT and CDR2 SNEGSKA (reference sequence). The CDR3 contains 15 residues. The V end was cut by 3 bases, the J end by 4 bases, with 13 bases between. CDR3 DNA sequence: TGCAGTGCTAGTCTTTCTGTGGCCGGGGCCAACGTCCTGACTTTC. This codes for CSASLSVAGANVLTF.

CDR3 DNA sequence: TGTGCCAGCAGTCGGACAGGGGGCCTGGGAAACACCATATATTTT. Translating it yields CASSRTGGLGNTIYF. The chain carries TRBV6-5 and TRBJ1-3, with 11 bases fitting TRBD1. With 5 bases clipped from V and 4 bases from J, the junction kept 4 bases outside the gene matches. CDR1 and CDR2 (germline): MNHEY, SVGAGI. There are 15 residues in the CDR3.

This clone has only one observation. The chain couples TRBV6-5 to TRBJ1-1; D is undetermined. The CDR3 runs 13 residues. Trimming stripped 8 bases from V and 3 bases from J, with 13 bases between. CDR1 is MNHEY and CDR2 is SVGAGI in the germline V gene. The CDR3 reads CASAYRRDTEAFF. CDR3 bases: TGTGCCAGCGCTTACCGGCGGGACACTGAAGCTTTCTTT.

The chain links TRBV24-1 to TRBJ1-5; 8 bases agree with TRBD1. Germline loops: CDR1 KGHDR, CDR2 SFDVKD. This CDR3 has 16 amino acids. Trimming cost V 3 bases and J 3 bases; bases outside gene matches: 6. In DNA, the CDR3 is TGTGCCACCAGTGATCGGACAGGGTGGATCAATCAGCCCCAGCATTTT. It codes for CATSDRTGWINQPQHF.

The V gene is TRBV27, the J gene TRBJ2-7, with a possible D match to TRBD2 (6 bases). Trimming removed 3 bases from V and 3 bases from J, with 12 bases in between. In germline, CDR1 is MNHEY, CDR2 SMNVEV (reference sequence). The CDR3 is 14 residues long. The CDR3 DNA sequence: TGTGCCAGCAGTTTCGCGGGAAGGGTCTACGAGCAGTACTTC. Its translation: CASSFAGRVYEQYF.

This clone has only a few counts. This chain links TRBV3-1 (or the pseudogene TRBV3-2) with TRBJ1-1; weak D call: TRBD1 (6 bases). With 1 base removed from V and 11 bases from J, the gap between germline ends came to 14 bases. The CDR3 is made up of 13 amino acids. From germline, CDR1 is LGHDT and CDR2 YNNKEL (reference sequence). The CDR3 DNA reads TGTGCCAGCAGCCAAGGAGGTTGGGGGCGCGCTTTCTTT. Translating it yields CASSQGGWGRAFF.

The chain has TRBV5-1 and TRBJ2-4, with 8 bases fitting TRBD1. CDR1 SGHRS and CDR2 YFSETQ come from the germline V gene. J lost 4 bases, V lost 4 bases, and 4 bases had no gene match. This CDR3 region has 14 residues. Here the CDR3 DNA reads TGCGCCAGCAGCCCGACAGGGGATAAAAACATTCAGTACTTC. Amino acids: CASSPTGDKNIQYF.

The CDR3 sequence: CASSEYIGGEQYF. The CDR3 coding sequence is TGTGCCAGCAGTGAATATATCGGGGGTGAGCAGTACTTC. V usage is TRBV25-1 and J usage is TRBJ2-7; maybe TRBD2 (6 bases). Germline assignment: CDR1 MGHDK and CDR2 SYGVNS. V was cut by 0 bases and J by 7 bases, with 10 bases left in between. This CDR3 is built from 13 residues.

The rearrangement uses TRBV2 and TRBJ1-2; D not resolved. The germline gives CDR1 SNHLY, CDR2 FYNNEI. The CDR3 has 13 amino acids. Deletions cut 3 bases from V and 0 bases from J, with 5 bases between. CDR3 sequence: CASSDESNYGYTF. Here the CDR3 DNA reads TGTGCCAGCAGTGACGAGTCTAACTATGGCTACACCTTC.

The V and J genes are TRBV7-2 and TRBJ1-6; no definite D call. Deletions cut 3 bases from V and 0 bases from J, with 9 bases between. The CDR3 consists of 16 residues. Germline V lookup: CDR1 SGHTA, CDR2 FQGNSA. This CDR3 is CASSFFPGSYNSPLHF. The CDR3, as DNA: TGTGCCAGCAGCTTCTTTCCGGGCTCCTATAATTCACCCCTCCACTTT.

The chain combines TRBV7-9 with TRBJ2-1; 10 nucleotides agree with TRBD2. Trimming removed 7 bases from V and 6 bases from J; junction bases left unmatched: 9. The CDR3 is made up of 15 amino acids. The germline V gene has CDR1 SEHNR and CDR2 FQNEAQ (reference sequence). The CDR3 is CASMFGLAEINEQFF. CDR3 nucleotide sequence: TGTGCCAGCATGTTTGGACTAGCGGAGATCAATGAGCAGTTCTTC.

The rearrangement links TRBV10-1 to TRBJ2-5; 7 positions agree with TRBD1. CDR3 size: 15 residues. Trimming at V came to 3 bases and at J to 6 bases, leaving 10 bases not matched to a gene. Germline loops: CDR1 WNHNN, CDR2 SYGVQD (reference sequence). The DNA of the CDR3 is TGCGCCAGCAGTGACGGGAACAGGGGAGAGAAGACCCAGTACTTC. The encoded protein is CASSDGNRGEKTQYF.

The chain couples TRBV11-2 to TRBJ2-7; 9 nucleotides match TRBD1. The CDR3 totals 16 residues. Germline V lookup: CDR1 SGHAT, CDR2 FQNNGV. V was clipped by 3 bases and J by 0 bases; unmatched bases: 6. The CDR3 region is CASSFGTGYDSYEQYF. The CDR3 DNA reads as TGTGCCAGCAGCTTCGGGACAGGGTATGACTCCTACGAGCAGTACTTC.

The CDR3 is CASSPSPRRSPLHF. The CDR3 region has the DNA TGTGCCAGCTCGCCGTCCCCTCGGAGGTCACCCCTCCACTTT. The genes are TRBV18 and TRBJ1-6; unclear D gene. The CDR3 consists of 14 residues. The V and J ends lost 6 bases and 10 bases respectively, with 16 bases between them. The germline V gene encodes CDR1 KGHSH and CDR2 LQKENI.

V is TRBV10-2 and J is TRBJ2-3; 7 bases are a match to TRBD2. CDR1 is WSHSY and CDR2 is SAAADI in the germline V gene. The length of the CDR3 is 18 residues. Trimming at V came to 4 bases and at J to 2 bases, leaving 15 bases not matched to a gene. For the CDR3, the DNA is TGCGCCAGCAGTGCGGTTAGAACTAGCGAGAAGTTCACAGATACGCAGTATTTT. Amino acid sequence: CASSAVRTSEKFTDTQYF.

The chain couples TRBV27 to TRBJ2-5, with 15 bases lining up with TRBD2. The CDR3 runs to 16 residues. Germline V gene sequence: CDR1 MNHEY, CDR2 SMNVEV (reference sequence). J lost 7 bases, V lost 5 bases, and 8 bases had no gene match. CDR3 nucleotide sequence: TGTGCCAGCAGTCCCGGGACTAGCGGGAGGATGAGGACCCAGTACTTC. It yields the protein CASSPGTSGRMRTQYF.

The rearrangement links TRBV28 to TRBJ1-1, with 7 positions matching TRBD1. Germline values: CDR1 MDHEN, CDR2 SYDVKM. This CDR3 has 15 residues. With 2 bases clipped from V and 1 base from J, the junction kept 4 bases outside the gene matches. CDR3 protein: CASSLQQGWNTEAFF. The CDR3 DNA reads TGTGCCAGCAGTTTACAACAGGGGTGGAACACTGAAGCTTTCTTT.

The chain couples TRBV6-5 to TRBJ2-1; D might be TRBD2 (5 bases). The ends were cut back, 4 bases at V and 8 bases at J, with 21 bases in the middle. Germline V gives CDR1 MNHEY, CDR2 SVGAGI. The CDR3 is 16 residues long. DNA of the CDR3: TGTGCCAGCAGTTCTCGTAGGACTTCGGGCGGAGATGAGCAGTTCTTC. Translation: CASSSRRTSGGDEQFF.

The V and J genes are TRBV25-1 and TRBJ1-2; D unresolved. Germline assignment: CDR1 MGHDK and CDR2 SYGVNS. The CDR3 is 16 residues long. Between the trimmed V and J ends, which lost 5 bases and 2 bases, there was a span of 18 bases. In DNA form, the CDR3 reads TGTGCCAGCAGTCCTATTACTTTCGTCCTAAACTATGGCTACACCTTC. It is translated as CASSPITFVLNYGYTF.

Remarks on this clone: At the DNA level, this CDR3 is encoded by other sequences in the same sample as well. V is TRBV5-1 and J is TRBJ1-1; D perhaps matches TRBD1 (6 bases). CDR3 size: 14 residues. Germline V gene sequence: CDR1 SGHRS, CDR2 YFSETQ. The ends were cut back, 0 bases at V and 5 bases at J, with 11 bases in the middle. The CDR3 nucleotides read TGCGCCAGCAGCTTGGTAGGGGGGGATACTGAAGCTTTCTTT. Translated, it gives CASSLVGGDTEAFF.

The chain recombines TRBV7-9 with TRBJ1-1, with D unresolved. V lost 1 base, J lost 5 bases, and 11 bases lay in between. The CDR3 is 14 residues long. Germline lookup yields CDR1 SEHNR and CDR2 FQNEAQ (reference sequence). The CDR3 DNA is TGTGCCAGCAGCTTAGACCTGGGGAGTACTGAAGCTTTCTTT. Residues: CASSLDLGSTEAFF.

This chain joins TRBV29-1 and TRBJ2-3, with TRBD2 matching 7 bases. This CDR3 has 14 amino acids. V dropped 3 bases and J dropped 0; count of bases not matched to a gene: 3. The germline CDR1 and CDR2 sequences are SQVTM and ANQGSEA. The CDR3 region is CSVEASGSTDTQYF. Here the CDR3 DNA reads TGCAGCGTTGAGGCTAGCGGAAGCACAGATACGCAGTATTTT.

The chain has TRBV19 and TRBJ2-7; TRBD2 matches at 7 bases. This CDR3 has 13 amino acids. The junction had 7 bases not matched to a gene; V was cut back by 10 bases and J by 1 base. The germline V gene encodes CDR1 LNHDA and CDR2 SQIVND (reference sequence). In DNA, the CDR3 is TGTGCCACCCTCGGACTAGGATCCTACGAGCAGTACTTC. Translated, it gives CATLGLGSYEQYF.

The rearrangement joins TRBV4-1 to TRBJ2-7; maybe TRBD2 (6 bases). The germline gives CDR1 MGHRA, CDR2 YSYEKL. Trimming left V 4 bases short and J 5 bases short, with 9 bases between. The CDR3 sequence is 12 residues long. CDR3 sequence: CASSLSGNEQYF. The CDR3 DNA sequence: TGCGCCAGCAGCCTTAGCGGCAACGAGCAGTACTTC.

V usage is TRBV24-1 and J usage is TRBJ1-5, with D perhaps matching TRBD1 (6 bases). The CDR3 length is 15 residues. CDR1 is KGHDR, CDR2 SFDVKD, per germline. The V and J ends lost 4 bases and 6 bases respectively, with 15 bases between them. CDR3 residues: CATSDSRGDGQPQHF. The DNA of the CDR3 is TGTGCCACCAGTGACTCCAGGGGAGACGGTCAGCCCCAGCATTTT.